One T cell receptor beta chain is described in this entry. What it binds is not known. The V and J ends lost 5 bases and 0 bases respectively, with 9 bases between them. The germline V gene encodes CDR1 SGHKS and CDR2 YYEKEE (reference sequence). There are 14 residues in the CDR3. Treatment denoted: oral pan-JAK inhibitor, 5-10 mg twice daily. This specimen comes from a study of CD8+ T cells in alopecia areata. The overall study: Treated patients were given 5 to 10 mg oral tofacitinib twice daily.

General study results and limits: A great number of expanded lesional clones endured in scalp and blood during tofacitinib. Among the top 100, expanded CD8+ clones were significantly decreased by tofacitinib, as was scalp clonality. Clarity of TCR sharing across patients fell short of that in mice, possibly HLA-related.

RNA was isolated and reverse transcribed to cDNA, the sequencing template. Here immunoSEQ multiplex PCR was the method, and the copy in TCRdb shows in-frame clones only, minus some. Found here are 110,000 or so clones, 58% of them singletons; the top ten hold roughly 30%. The sequencing used CD8+ T cells sorted from blood, collected at week 4, from a patient treated with tofacitinib. This TCR came from a human donor with alopecia areata. The rearrangement joins TRBV5-5 to TRBJ2-1; D might be TRBD2 (5 bases). The CDR3 reads CASSTGGSYNEQFF. The DNA for the CDR3 is TGTGCCAGCAGTACTGGAGGCTCCTACAATGAGCAGTTCTTC.